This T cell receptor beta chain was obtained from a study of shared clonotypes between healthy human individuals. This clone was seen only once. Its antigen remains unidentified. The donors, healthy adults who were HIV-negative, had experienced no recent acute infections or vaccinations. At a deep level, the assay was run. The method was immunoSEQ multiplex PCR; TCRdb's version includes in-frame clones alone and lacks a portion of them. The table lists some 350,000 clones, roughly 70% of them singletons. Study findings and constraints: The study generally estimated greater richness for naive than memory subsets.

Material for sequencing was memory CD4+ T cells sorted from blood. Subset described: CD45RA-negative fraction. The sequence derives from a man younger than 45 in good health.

The CDR3 nucleotides are TGTGCCAGTAGTATGAGGGACAGGGGGAGCTCTGGGGCCAACGTCCTGACTTTC. Its translation: CASSMRDRGSSGANVLTF. This chain joins TRBV19 and TRBJ2-6, with TRBD1 matching over 11 bases. The CDR3 spans 18 residues. The trim removed 3 bases at V and 0 bases at J, leaving 4 bases unmatched. Germline-derived CDR1 and CDR2 are LNHDA and SQIVND (reference sequence).